Listed below are T cell receptor beta chains from one sample, sequenced in a study of blood T cell repertoires in COVID-19. Method: immunoSEQ multiplex PCR; TCRdb's copy keeps in-frame clones and lacks some. Among hundreds of thousands of clones listed, around 85% were seen once. The material sequenced was PBMCs or T cells enriched from blood (not recorded which). These receptors were obtained from a woman in her thirties or forties who had recovered from COVID-19. Both conserved end residues are trimmed from each CDR3.

cdr3_aa v_call
ASTSPGTGGTGYT TRBV11-1
ASSVGERETQY TRBV27
ASSFRDTRSH TRBV28
ASSQDPPPWTGKKGNSPLH TRBV3-1/TRBV3-2
ASSLDWQGQETQY TRBV7-8
ASSLLGDSNYGYT TRBV27
ASSQQGAFSPLH TRBV28
ASSPKTGDGGWGNEQF TRBV7-8
AWWQPRQHTEAF TRBV30
ATSDPGGSGSDTQY TRBV24-1
ATSRDRPGDGYT TRBV15
ASSPETGGITDTQY TRBV7-9
ASSPSPLAGAYEQY TRBV28
ASVDRGWDYGYT TRBV28
ASSGSGRFYEQY TRBV2
ASSDFLNTEAF TRBV25-1
ASSFWTGGAGQPQH TRBV28